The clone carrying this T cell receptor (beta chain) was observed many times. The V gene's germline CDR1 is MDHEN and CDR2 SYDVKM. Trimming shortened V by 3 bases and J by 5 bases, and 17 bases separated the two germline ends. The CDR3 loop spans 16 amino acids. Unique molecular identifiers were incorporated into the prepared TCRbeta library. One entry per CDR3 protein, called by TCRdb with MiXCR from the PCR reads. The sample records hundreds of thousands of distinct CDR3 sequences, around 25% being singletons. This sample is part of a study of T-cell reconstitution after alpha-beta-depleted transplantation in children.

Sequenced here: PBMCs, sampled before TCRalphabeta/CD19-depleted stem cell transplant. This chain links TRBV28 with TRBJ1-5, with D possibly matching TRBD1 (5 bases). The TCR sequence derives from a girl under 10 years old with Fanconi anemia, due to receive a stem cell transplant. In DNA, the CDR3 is TGTGCCAGCAGTTTTAGGATTGGGACCTTGGATCAGCCCCAGCATTTT. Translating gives CASSFRIGTLDQPQHF.